Below, 14 T cell receptor beta chains from the same sample are listed, as sequenced in a study of cytomegalovirus exposure and HLA in healthy donors. With 60 Vbeta and 13 Jbeta primers, the PCR was carried out. The data were produced by immunoSEQ multiplex PCR, yet TCRdb's version contains in-frame clones alone and is incomplete. The sample lists under 150,000 clones; 60% to 85% were seen once. The source material was PBMCs. The receptors derive from a man aged 25-40 years in good health and CMV-seronegative.

This clone has a handful of counts. The chain recombines TRBV6-5 with TRBJ2-7; 8 nucleotides match TRBD1. The CDR3 is 15 amino acids. Trimming took 2 bases from V and 6 from J; bases not matched to a gene: 9. From germline, CDR1 is MNHEY and CDR2 SVGAGI. The CDR3 reads CASSYADRVVSEQYF. The DNA for the CDR3 is TGTGCCAGCAGTTACGCGGACAGGGTGGTGTCCGAGCAGTACTTC.

The sample holds a few counts of this clone. The chain couples TRBV5-4 to TRBJ2-7, with D perhaps matching TRBD1 (6 bases). Germline V gene sequence: CDR1 SGHNT, CDR2 YYREEE (reference sequence). Trimming removed 0 bases from V and 1 base from J, with 14 bases in between. The CDR3 length is 16 residues. This chain's CDR3 is CASSLDGYRESYEQYF. The CDR3 DNA follows: TGTGCCAGCAGCTTGGACGGTTACAGGGAGTCCTACGAGCAGTACTTC.

The chain couples TRBV9 to TRBJ2-2; possibly TRBD2 for D (6 bases). Germline CDR1 is SGDLS and CDR2 is YYNGEE. This CDR3 spans 13 amino acids. Trimming took off 4 bases at V and 8 bases at J, with 12 bases between the two ends. As DNA, the CDR3 is TGTGCCAGCAGCTATCTAGCGACGGGGGAGCTGTTTTTT. Its translation is CASSYLATGELFF. Variable domain in full (rest from reference TRBV9 and TRBJ2-2): DSGVTQTPKHLITATGQRVTLRCSPRSGDLSVYWYQQSLDQGLQFLIQYYNGEERAKGNILERFSAQQFPDLHSELNLSSLELGDSALYFCASSYLATGELFFGEGSRLTVL.

This chain connects TRBV7-2 to TRBJ2-7; D might be TRBD2 (6 bases). CDR1 SGHTA and CDR2 FQGNSA come from the germline V gene. The CDR3 contains 14 residues. Trimming took off 2 bases at V and 2 bases at J, with 10 bases between the two ends. CDR3 in amino acids: CASSLISGPYEQYF. CDR3 nucleotide sequence: TGTGCCAGCAGCTTAATTAGCGGCCCCTACGAGCAGTACTTC. The variable domain in full, with the rest retrieved from reference TRBV7-2 and TRBJ2-7, is GAGVSQSPSNKVTEKGKDVELRCDPISGHTALYWYRQSLGQGLEFLIYFQGNSAPDKSGLPSDRFSAERTGGSVSTLTIQRTQQEDSAVYLCASSLISGPYEQYFGPGTRLTVT.

Notes on this clone: Relative to the germline gene, one junction end is altered; a read error may explain this. The chain uses TRBV7-6 and TRBJ2-1; 9 nucleotides agree with TRBD2. The CDR3 loop spans 13 amino acids. Germline V lookup: CDR1 SGHVS, CDR2 FNYEAQ. The CDR3 loop reads CASSQSAGGTLIF. For the CDR3, the DNA is TGTGCCAGCAGCCAATCAGCGGGAGGCACCCTGATCTTC.

CDR3 amino acids: CATNIGTRSYNEQFF. DNA for the CDR3: TGTGCCACCAACATCGGGACACGCTCCTACAATGAGCAGTTCTTC. The rearrangement joins TRBV6-4 to TRBJ2-1, with a tentative D call TRBD1 (6 bases). V lost 10 bases and J 0 bases, leaving 16 bases between the germline ends. The CDR3 covers 15 residues. From germline, CDR1 is MRHNA and CDR2 SNTAGT.

This sequence joins TRBV11-2 and TRBJ2-7; no definite D call. The CDR3 sequence is 15 residues long. The germline V gene has CDR1 SGHAT and CDR2 FQNNGV. V was pared by 1 base and J by 2 bases, with 12 bases between. CDR3 nucleotide sequence: TGTGCCAGCAGCTTAGGTAGTTTCATAACCTACGAGCAGTACTTC. Amino acid sequence: CASSLGSFITYEQYF.

The rearrangement joins TRBV11-2 to TRBJ2-7, with 9 bases lining up with TRBD1. With 5 bases clipped from V and 5 bases from J, the junction kept 19 bases outside the gene matches. Germline-derived CDR1 and CDR2 are SGHAT and FQNNGV. There are 18 residues in the CDR3. CDR3 sequence (DNA): TGTGCCAGCAGCCTTGGGACAGGGTTCGTTTCTGGGCTCGACGAGCAGTACTTC. Its protein product is CASSLGTGFVSGLDEQYF.

The chain uses TRBV9 and TRBJ2-5, with 9 bases matching TRBD2. V lost 0 bases to trimming and J lost 5 bases; unmatched junction nucleotides: 8. The length of the CDR3 is 16 residues. CDR1 is SGDLS, CDR2 YYNGEE, per germline. This chain's CDR3 is CASSVGAGGPGETQYF. CDR3 DNA: TGTGCCAGCAGCGTAGGGGCGGGGGGGCCGGGTGAGACCCAGTACTTC.

CDR3 protein: CASSLVPGRETQYF. The CDR3 DNA sequence: TGCGCCAGCAGCTTAGTTCCGGGGAGGGAGACCCAGTACTTC. The chain recombines TRBV5-1 with TRBJ2-5; perhaps TRBD2 as D (6 bases). The CDR3 is 14 amino acids. CDR1 and CDR2 from the germline V gene are SGHRS and YFSETQ. Trimming took off 2 bases at V and 5 bases at J, with 13 bases between the two ends.

The chain employs TRBV28 and TRBJ2-1; D is undetermined. The germline V and J ends were trimmed by 6 bases and 0 bases, with 18 bases remaining between them. The CDR3 contains 17 residues. Germline CDR1 and CDR2: MDHEN and SYDVKM. CDR3 nucleotide sequence: TGTGCCAGCAGCTCTCCGCTCATACAAAGCTCCTACAATGAGCAGTTCTTC. Protein: CASSSPLIQSSYNEQFF.

V is TRBV28 and J is TRBJ1-2; no clear D. Per the germline V gene, CDR1 is MDHEN and CDR2 is SYDVKM. The CDR3 totals 11 residues. V lost 8 bases and J 4 bases, leaving 8 bases between the germline ends. CDR3 in DNA: TGTGCCAGCTCCACTCCCTATGGCTACACCTTC. Encoded protein: CASSTPYGYTF.

The gene calls are TRBV6-1 and TRBJ1-5; D might be TRBD1 (6 bases). The CDR3 consists of 13 residues. Germline CDR1 and CDR2: MNHNS and SASEGT. V lost 6 bases and J 4 bases, leaving 10 bases between the germline ends. Here the CDR3 DNA reads TGTGCCAGCAGGGGAACAGGGAATCAGCCCCAGCATTTT. As protein: CASRGTGNQPQHF.

This chain joins TRBV6-4 and TRBJ1-1, with unresolved D. The germline CDR1 and CDR2 sequences are MRHNA and SNTAGT. Trimming removed 6 bases from V and 1 base from J, with 12 bases in between. CDR3 length: 14 residues. The CDR3 nucleotides are TGTGCCAGCAGACGAGCGATGGAGAACACTGAAGCTTTCTTT. This translates into CASRRAMENTEAFF.